This T cell receptor (beta chain) was captured in a study of technical replicates of blood from a few donors. Libraries were prepared by immunoSEQ multiplex PCR; TCRdb keeps only in-frame clonotypes and omits some of them. The top ten clones hold around 0.2% of a sample with 65,000 to 85,000 clones, about 96% of them seen once. This receptor was obtained from a human donor in good health. The material sequenced was T cells isolated from PBMCs.

The CDR3 is CASSQNLFTDTQYF. The CDR3 bases are TGTGCCAGCAGCCAGAATCTATTCACAGATACGCAGTATTTT. The rearrangement joins TRBV4-2 to TRBJ2-3; D gene uncertain. Trimming pared 3 bases from V and 2 bases from J, leaving 9 bases between. The length of the CDR3 is 14 residues. CDR1 and CDR2 (germline): LGHNA, YNFKEQ.